The present TCR beta chain was sequenced within a study of tumor-infiltrating lymphocytes in oesophageal squamous cell carcinoma. TCRdb used MiXCR to reprocess the PCR reads, holding one entry per CDR3 protein. The profile shows about 11,000 distinct CDR3 sequences, around half of them singletons. The CDR3 consists of 13 residues. Looked up from germline, CDR1 is MNHNS and CDR2 is SASEGT. This TCR came from a female donor with esophageal squamous cell carcinoma. The chain carries TRBV6-1 and TRBJ1-1; 7 bases agree with TRBD1. Judging by the DNA end, TRBJ1-6 fits better; the J call may be wrong. Sequencing input: esophageal tumor tissue. The CDR3 loop is CASRPTGERALHF. CDR3 bases: TGTGCCAGCAGGCCCACAGGGGAGAGGGCCCTCCACTTT.